This section outlines one T cell receptor beta chain sequence together with its context. This specimen belongs to a study of OX40 agonist ivuxolimab in advanced cancers. Study information: Three individuals attained partial responses, comprising one hepatocellular carcinoma case and two cutaneous melanoma cases.

Sequencing was performed with immunoSEQ multiplex PCR; in TCRdb, only in-frame clones are kept and a portion is missing. The profile covers fewer than 85,000 clones, with 70% to 90% appearing a single time and approximately 0.99% taken by the ten largest. The V end was cut by 0 bases, the J end by 6 bases, with 10 bases between. The length of the CDR3 is 13 residues. The chain links TRBV5-3 to TRBJ2-7, with D unresolved. TRBV5-3 falls under the ORF class, with uncertain function. Sequencing used CD4+ or CD8+ T cells sorted from blood, obtained in a trial of the OX40 agonist ivuxolimab. This TCR was recovered from an adult with an advanced solid tumor such as melanoma, head and neck, liver or kidney cancer. CDR3 in DNA: TGTGCCAGAAGCTTGGTTCCCCCTAGCGAGCAGTACTTC. It is translated as CARSLVPPSEQYF.